These 4 T cell receptor beta chains originate from one sample sequenced in a study of T cell repertoires in cytomegalovirus infection. TCRdb ran MiXCR on the reads and lists one entry per CDR3 protein. The sample comprises about 51,000 distinct CDR3 sequences, 20% to 25% of which are singletons, and about 25% rests with the top ten. Their cognate antigens are unknown. This material consisted of CD8+ T cells from cultured PBMCs, taken from culture after CMV antigen stimulation. The receptor set was obtained from a human donor in good health (CMV status not recorded). Some clones in this sample may be carry-over from other donors' samples.

V and J are TRBV6-5 and TRBJ2-7; D may be TRBD1 or TRBD2 (5 bases each). CDR1 and CDR2 from the germline V gene are MNHEY and SVGAGI. V shed 5 bases and J shed 5 bases, with 13 bases lying between them. The CDR3 is 13 residues long. For the CDR3, the DNA is TGTGCCAGCAGTCGGGACCGTTACGACGAGCAGTACTTC. Translating gives CASSRDRYDEQYF.

The chain links TRBV10-3 to TRBJ2-3, with D possibly being TRBD2 (5 bases). The germline gives CDR1 ENHRY, CDR2 SYGVKD. V lost 0 bases and J lost 1, with 5 bases in between. CDR3 length: 14 amino acids. As DNA, the CDR3 is TGTGCCATCAGTGAGTCCGGGGGCACAGATACGCAGTATTTT. Its protein is CAISESGGTDTQYF.

This clonotype has a handful of counts. The chain employs TRBV7-9 and TRBJ2-5, with D perhaps TRBD1 (6 bases). CDR3 length: 12 residues. Germline-derived CDR1 and CDR2 are SEHNR and FQNEAQ (reference sequence). Between the trimmed V and J ends, which lost 7 bases and 4 bases, there was a span of 10 bases. CDR3 protein: CASMGRGETQYF. CDR3 nucleotides: TGTGCCAGCATGGGCAGGGGAGAGACCCAGTACTTC.

This clonotype has just one count. The chain employs TRBV7-8 and TRBJ2-5, with D perhaps matching TRBD2 (6 bases). The CDR3 is made up of 16 amino acids. Trimming stripped 5 bases from V and 0 bases from J, with 16 bases between. Per germline, CDR1 SGHVS and CDR2 FQNEAQ. As DNA, the CDR3 is TGTGCCAGCAGCCTATCCGGGGGACCGTACCAAGAGACCCAGTACTTC. It encodes CASSLSGGPYQETQYF.